This T cell receptor beta chain was identified during a study of T cell responses to AZD1222 COVID-19 vaccine. Germline V CDR1 and CDR2: SQVTM, ANQGSEA. V lost 6 bases and J lost 3; bases outside the gene matches: 5. The CDR3 consists of 13 residues. The repertoire was sequenced with immunoSEQ multiplex PCR; TCRdb's copy has only in-frame clones and lacks some. Among 65,000 to 70,000 clones listed, around nine tenths were seen once. The rearrangement joins TRBV29-1 to TRBJ1-1, with 9 bases that match TRBD1. The sequence was collected from an adult in good health. Sequenced here: peripheral blood, sampled on day 0 of AZD1222 vaccination. CDR3 in DNA: TGCAGCGTCCGACAGGGGGGGTACACTGAAGCTTTCTTT. It codes for CSVRQGGYTEAFF.